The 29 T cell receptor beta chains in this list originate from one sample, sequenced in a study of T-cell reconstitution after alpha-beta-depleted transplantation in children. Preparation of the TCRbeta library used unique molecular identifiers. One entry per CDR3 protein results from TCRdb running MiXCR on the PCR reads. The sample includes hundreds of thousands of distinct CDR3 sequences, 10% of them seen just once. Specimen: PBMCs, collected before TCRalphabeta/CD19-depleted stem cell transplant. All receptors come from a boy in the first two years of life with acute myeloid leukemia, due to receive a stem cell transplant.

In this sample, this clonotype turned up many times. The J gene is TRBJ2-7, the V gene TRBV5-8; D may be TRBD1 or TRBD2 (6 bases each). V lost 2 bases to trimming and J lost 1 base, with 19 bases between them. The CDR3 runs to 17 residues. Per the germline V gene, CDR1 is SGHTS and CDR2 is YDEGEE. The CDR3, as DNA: TGTGCCAGCAGCTTCCGGGAAGGGGGGCGGAGATCCTACGAGCAGTACTTC. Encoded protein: CASSFREGGRRSYEQYF.

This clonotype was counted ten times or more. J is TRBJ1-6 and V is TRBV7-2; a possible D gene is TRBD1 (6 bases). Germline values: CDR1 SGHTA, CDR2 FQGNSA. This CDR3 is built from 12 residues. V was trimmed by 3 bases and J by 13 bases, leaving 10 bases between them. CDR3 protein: CASSFTGSPLHF. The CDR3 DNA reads TGTGCCAGCAGCTTTACAGGGTCTCCCCTCCACTTT.

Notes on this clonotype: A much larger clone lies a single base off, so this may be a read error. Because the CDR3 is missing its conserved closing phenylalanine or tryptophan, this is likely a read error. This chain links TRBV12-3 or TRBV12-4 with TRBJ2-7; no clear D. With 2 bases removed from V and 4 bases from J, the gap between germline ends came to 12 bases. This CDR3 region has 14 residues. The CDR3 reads CASSLRLSSYEQYS. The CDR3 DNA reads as TGTGCCAGCAGTTTAAGGCTATCCTCTTACGAGCAGTACTCC.

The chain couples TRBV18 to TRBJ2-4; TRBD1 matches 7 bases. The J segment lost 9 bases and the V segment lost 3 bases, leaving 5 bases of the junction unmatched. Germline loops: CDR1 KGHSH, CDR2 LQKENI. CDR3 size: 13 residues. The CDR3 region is CASSPTGAGIQYF. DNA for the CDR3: TGTGCCAGCTCACCTACAGGGGCGGGCATTCAGTACTTC.

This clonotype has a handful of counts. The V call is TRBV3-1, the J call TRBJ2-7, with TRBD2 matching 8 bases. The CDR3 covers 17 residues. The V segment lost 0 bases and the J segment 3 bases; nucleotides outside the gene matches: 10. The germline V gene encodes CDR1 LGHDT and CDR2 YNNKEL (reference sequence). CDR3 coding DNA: TGTGCCAGCAGCCAAGATTGGGGACTAGGAGCCTTCTACGAGCAGTACTTC. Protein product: CASSQDWGLGAFYEQYF.

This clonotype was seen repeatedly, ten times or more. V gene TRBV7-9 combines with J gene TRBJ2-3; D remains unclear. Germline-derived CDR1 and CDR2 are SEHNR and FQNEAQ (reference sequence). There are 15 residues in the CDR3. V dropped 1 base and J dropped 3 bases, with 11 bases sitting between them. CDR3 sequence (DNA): TGTGCCAGCAGCTTAGGTCTCCGTACAACAGATACGCAGTATTTT. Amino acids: CASSLGLRTTDTQYF.

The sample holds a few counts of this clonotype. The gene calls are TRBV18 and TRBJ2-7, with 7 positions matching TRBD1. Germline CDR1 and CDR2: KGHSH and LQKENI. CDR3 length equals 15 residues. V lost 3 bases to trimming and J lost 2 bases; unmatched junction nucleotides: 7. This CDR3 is CASSPYRGPPYEQYF. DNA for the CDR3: TGTGCCAGCTCACCGTACAGGGGTCCCCCCTACGAGCAGTACTTC.

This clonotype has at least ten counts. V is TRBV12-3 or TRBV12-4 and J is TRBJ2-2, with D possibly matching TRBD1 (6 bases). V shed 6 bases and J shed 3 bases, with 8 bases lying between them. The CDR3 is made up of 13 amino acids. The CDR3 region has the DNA TGTGCCAGCAGATACAGGGACACCGGGGAGCTGTTTTTT. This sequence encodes CASRYRDTGELFF.

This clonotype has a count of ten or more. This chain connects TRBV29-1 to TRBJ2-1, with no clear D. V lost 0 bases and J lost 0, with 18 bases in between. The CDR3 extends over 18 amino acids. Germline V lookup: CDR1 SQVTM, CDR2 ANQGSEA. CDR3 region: CSVEDLHSLPFSYNEQFF. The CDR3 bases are TGCAGCGTTGAAGATCTTCATTCACTGCCTTTCTCCTACAATGAGCAGTTCTTC.

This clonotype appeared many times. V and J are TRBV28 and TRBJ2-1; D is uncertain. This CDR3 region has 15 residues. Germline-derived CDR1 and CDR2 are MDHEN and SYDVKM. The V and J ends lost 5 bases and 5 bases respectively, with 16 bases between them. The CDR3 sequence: CASSPPDPAHNEQFF. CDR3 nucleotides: TGTGCCAGCAGTCCACCGGACCCGGCCCACAATGAGCAGTTCTTC.

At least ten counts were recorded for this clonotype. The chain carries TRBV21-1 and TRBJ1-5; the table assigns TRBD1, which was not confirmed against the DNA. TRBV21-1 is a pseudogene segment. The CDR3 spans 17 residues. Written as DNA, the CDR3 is TGTGCCAGCAGCCCCAGAGGGGGGGGGCGCGTCAATCAGCCCCAGCATTTT. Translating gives CASSPRGGGRVNQPQHF.

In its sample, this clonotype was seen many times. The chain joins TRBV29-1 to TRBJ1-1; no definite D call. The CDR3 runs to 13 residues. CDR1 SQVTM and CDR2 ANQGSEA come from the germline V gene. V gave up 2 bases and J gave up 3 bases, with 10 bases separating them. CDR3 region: CSVERPMDTEAFF. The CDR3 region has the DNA TGCAGCGTTGAAAGGCCGATGGACACTGAAGCTTTCTTT.

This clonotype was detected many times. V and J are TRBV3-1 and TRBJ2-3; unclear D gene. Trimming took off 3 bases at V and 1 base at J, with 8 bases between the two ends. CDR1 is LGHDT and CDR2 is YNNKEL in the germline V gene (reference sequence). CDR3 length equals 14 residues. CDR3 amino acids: CASSQGGRTDTQYF. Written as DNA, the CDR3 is TGTGCCAGCAGCCAGGGCGGACGCACAGATACGCAGTATTTT.

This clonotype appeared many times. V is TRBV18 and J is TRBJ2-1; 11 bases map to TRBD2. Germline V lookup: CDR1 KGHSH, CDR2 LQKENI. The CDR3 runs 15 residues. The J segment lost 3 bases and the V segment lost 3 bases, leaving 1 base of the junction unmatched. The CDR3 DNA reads TGTGCCAGCTCACCTGGGACTAGCGGCTACAATGAGCAGTTCTTC. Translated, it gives CASSPGTSGYNEQFF.

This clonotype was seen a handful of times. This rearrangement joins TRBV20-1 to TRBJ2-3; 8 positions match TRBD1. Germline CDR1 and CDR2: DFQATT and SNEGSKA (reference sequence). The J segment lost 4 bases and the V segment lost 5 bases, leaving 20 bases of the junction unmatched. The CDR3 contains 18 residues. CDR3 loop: CSAQGAGFSAGGADTQYF. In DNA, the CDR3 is TGCAGTGCTCAGGGGGCGGGCTTTTCCGCTGGTGGGGCAGATACGCAGTATTTT.

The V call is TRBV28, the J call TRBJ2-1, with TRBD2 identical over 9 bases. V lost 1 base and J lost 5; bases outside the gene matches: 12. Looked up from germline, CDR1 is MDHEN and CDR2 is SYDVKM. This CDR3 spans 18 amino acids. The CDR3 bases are TGTGCCAGCAGTTTATTGTCGTGGCCCGGGACTAGCAACAATGAGCAGTTCTTC. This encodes CASSLLSWPGTSNNEQFF.

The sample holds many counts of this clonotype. CDR3 nucleotides: TGTGCCAGCAGTTACTCCAGCGGGGGGGCCGAAGAGACCCAGTACTTC. Amino acid sequence: CASSYSSGGAEETQYF. This chain joins TRBV6-5 and TRBJ2-5; 10 bases map to TRBD2. The CDR3 is 16 amino acids. Germline V lookup: CDR1 MNHEY, CDR2 SVGAGI. V was clipped by 0 bases and J by 3 bases; unmatched bases: 4.

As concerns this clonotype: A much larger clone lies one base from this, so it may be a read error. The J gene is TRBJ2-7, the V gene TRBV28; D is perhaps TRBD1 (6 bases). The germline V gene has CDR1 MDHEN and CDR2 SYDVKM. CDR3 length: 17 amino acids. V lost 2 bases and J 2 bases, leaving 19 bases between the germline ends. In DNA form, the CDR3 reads TGTGCCAGCAGTTTAGCGCGACAGGTTATCCTTACCTACGAGCAGTACTTC. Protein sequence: CASSLARQVILTYEQYF. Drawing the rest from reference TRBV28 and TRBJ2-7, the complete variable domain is DVKVTQSSRYLVKRTGEKVFLECVQDMDHENMFWYRQDPGLGLRLIYFSYDVKMKEKGDIPEGYSVSREKKERFSLILESASTNQTSMYLCASSLARQVILTYEQYFGPGTRLTVT.

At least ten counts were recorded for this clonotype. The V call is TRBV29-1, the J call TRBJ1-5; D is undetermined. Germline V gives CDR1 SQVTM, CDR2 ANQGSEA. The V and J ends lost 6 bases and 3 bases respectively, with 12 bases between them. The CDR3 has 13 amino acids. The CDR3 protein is CSVLDSSNQPQHF. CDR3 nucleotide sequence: TGCAGCGTCCTTGACTCCTCCAATCAGCCCCAGCATTTT.

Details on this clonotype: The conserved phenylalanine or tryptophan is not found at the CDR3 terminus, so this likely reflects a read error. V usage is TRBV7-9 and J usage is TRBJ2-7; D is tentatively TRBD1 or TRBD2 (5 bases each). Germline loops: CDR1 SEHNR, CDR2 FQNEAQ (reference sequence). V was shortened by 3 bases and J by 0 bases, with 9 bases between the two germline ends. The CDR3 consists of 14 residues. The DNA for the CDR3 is TGTGCCAGCAGCTTGGGGACCAGCTCCTACGAGCAGTACTCC. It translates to CASSLGTSSYEQYS.

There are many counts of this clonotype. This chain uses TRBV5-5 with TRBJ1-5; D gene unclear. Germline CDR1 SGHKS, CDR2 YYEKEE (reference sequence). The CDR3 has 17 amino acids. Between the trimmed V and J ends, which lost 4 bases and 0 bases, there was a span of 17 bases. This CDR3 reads CASSPRPSMNSNQPQHF. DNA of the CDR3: TGTGCCAGCAGCCCGAGGCCGAGCATGAATAGCAATCAGCCCCAGCATTTT.

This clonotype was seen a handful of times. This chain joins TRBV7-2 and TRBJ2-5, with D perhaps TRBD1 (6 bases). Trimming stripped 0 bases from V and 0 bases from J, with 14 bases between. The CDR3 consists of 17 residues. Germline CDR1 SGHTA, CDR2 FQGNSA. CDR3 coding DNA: TGTGCCAGCAGCTTAGCCCTCGGACAGACGTACCAAGAGACCCAGTACTTC. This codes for CASSLALGQTYQETQYF.

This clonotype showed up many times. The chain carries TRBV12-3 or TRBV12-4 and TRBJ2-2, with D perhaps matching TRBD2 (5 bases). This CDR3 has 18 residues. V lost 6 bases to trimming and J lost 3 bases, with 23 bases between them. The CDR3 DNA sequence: TGTGCCAGCAGCGCACTCGCGGGTAGTTACTTTTACACCGGGGAGCTGTTTTTT. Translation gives CASSALAGSYFYTGELFF.

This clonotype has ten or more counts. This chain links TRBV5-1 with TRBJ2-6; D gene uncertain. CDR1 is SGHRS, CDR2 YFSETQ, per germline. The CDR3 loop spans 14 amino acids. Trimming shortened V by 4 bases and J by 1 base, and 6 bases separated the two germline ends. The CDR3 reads CASSPRSGANVLTF. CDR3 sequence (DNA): TGCGCCAGCAGCCCCAGGTCTGGGGCCAACGTCCTGACTTTC.

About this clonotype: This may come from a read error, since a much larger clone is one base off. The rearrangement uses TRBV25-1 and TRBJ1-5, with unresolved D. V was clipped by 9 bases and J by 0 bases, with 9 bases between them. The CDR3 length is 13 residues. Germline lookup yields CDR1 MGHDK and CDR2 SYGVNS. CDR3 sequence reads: CARSPHSNQPQHF. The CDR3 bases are TGTGCCAGGAGTCCTCATAGCAATCAGCCCCAGCATTTT.

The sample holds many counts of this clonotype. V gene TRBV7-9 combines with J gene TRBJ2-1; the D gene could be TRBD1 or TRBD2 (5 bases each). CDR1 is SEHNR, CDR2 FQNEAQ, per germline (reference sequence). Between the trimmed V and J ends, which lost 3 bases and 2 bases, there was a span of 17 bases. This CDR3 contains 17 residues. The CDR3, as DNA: TGTGCCAGCAGCTTCCCTCCCCGACAGCGGCCCTACAATGAGCAGTTCTTC. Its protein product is CASSFPPRQRPYNEQFF.

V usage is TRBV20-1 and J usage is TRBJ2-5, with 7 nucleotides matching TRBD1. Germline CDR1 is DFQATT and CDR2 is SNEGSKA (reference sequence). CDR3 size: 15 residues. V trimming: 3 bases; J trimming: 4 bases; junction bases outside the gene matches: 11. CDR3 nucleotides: TGCAGTGCTAGGTTGGACAGGTTCTGGCCAGAGACCCAGTACTTC. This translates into CSARLDRFWPETQYF.

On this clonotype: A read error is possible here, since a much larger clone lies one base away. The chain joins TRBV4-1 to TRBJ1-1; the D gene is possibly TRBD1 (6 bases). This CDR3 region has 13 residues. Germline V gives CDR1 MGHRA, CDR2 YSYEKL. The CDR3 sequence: CASSSTGHTEALF. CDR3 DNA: TGCGCCAGCAGCTCTACAGGGCACACTGAAGCTTTGTTT.

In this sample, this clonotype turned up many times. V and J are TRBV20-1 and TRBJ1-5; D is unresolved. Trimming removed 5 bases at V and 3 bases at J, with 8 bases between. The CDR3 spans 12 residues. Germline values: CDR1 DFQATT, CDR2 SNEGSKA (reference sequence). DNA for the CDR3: TGCAGTGCTGGACCTAACAATCAGCCCCAGCATTTT. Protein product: CSAGPNNQPQHF.